This TCR beta chain was retrieved from a study of T cell responses to AZD1222 COVID-19 vaccine. General study findings and limits: Donor demographics were predominantly white British with a female majority; clonal diversity may be underestimated. Researchers took repertoire samples only after the peak T cell response had come.

Some clones are missing from TCRdb's copy, which holds only in-frame ones; the method was immunoSEQ multiplex PCR. The data contain some 180,000 clones, just under 90% of them singletons. As regards this clone: Antigen: not known.

Germline values: CDR1 DFQATT, CDR2 SNEGSKA (reference sequence). The CDR3 is 17 residues long. Trimming cost V 3 bases and J 0 bases; bases outside gene matches: 9. The TCR originated in an adult in good health. The source material was peripheral blood, sampled on day 0 of AZD1222 vaccination. This chain links TRBV20-1 with TRBJ2-1, with 9 bases fitting TRBD2. In nucleotides, the CDR3 is TGCAGTGCTAGTCGGCTAGCGGGACAGAGCTCCTACAATGAGCAGTTCTTC. It codes for CSASRLAGQSSYNEQFF.